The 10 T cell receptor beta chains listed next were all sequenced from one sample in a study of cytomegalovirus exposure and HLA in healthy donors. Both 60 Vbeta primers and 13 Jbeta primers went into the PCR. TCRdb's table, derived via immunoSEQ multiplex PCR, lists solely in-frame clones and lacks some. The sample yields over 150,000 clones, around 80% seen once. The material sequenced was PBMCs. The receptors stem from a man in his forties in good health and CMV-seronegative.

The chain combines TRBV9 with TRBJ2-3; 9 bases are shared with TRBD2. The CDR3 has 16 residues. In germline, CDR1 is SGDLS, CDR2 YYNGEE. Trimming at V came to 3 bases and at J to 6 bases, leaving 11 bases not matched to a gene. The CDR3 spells CASSAGTSFMLDTQYF. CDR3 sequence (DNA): TGTGCCAGCAGCGCCGGGACTAGCTTCATGTTGGATACGCAGTATTTT.

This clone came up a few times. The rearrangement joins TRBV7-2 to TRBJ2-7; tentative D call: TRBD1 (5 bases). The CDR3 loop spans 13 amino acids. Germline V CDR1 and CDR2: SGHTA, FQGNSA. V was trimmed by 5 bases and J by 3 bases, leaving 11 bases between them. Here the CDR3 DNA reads TGTGCCAGCAGCATGACAGATCGCTACGAGCAGTACTTC. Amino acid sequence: CASSMTDRYEQYF.

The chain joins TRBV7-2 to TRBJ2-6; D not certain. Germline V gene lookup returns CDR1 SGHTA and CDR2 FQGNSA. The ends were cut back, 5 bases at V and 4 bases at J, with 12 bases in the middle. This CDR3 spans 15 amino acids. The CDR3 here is CASSPTFAGANVLTF. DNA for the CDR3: TGTGCCAGCAGCCCGACTTTTGCGGGGGCCAACGTCCTGACTTTC.

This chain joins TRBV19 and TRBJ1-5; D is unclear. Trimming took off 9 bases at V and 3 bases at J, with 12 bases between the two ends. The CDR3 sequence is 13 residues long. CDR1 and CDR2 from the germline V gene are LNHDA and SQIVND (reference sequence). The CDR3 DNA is TGTGCCAGCAATACAGCTATCAATCAGCCCCAGCATTTT. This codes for CASNTAINQPQHF. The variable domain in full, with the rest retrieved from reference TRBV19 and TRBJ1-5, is DGGITQSPKYLFRKEGQNVTLSCEQNLNHDAMYWYRQDPGQGLRLIYYSQIVNDFQKGDIAEGYSVSREKKESFPLTVTSAQKNPTAFYLCASNTAINQPQHFGDGTRLSIL.

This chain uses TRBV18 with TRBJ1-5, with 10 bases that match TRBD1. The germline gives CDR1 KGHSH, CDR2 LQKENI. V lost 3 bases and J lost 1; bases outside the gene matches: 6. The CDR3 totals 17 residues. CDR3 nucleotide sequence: TGTGCCAGCTCACCTGCGGGACAGGGGACGAGCAATCAGCCCCAGCATTTT. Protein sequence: CASSPAGQGTSNQPQHF. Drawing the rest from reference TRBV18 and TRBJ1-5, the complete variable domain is NAGVMQNPRHLVRRRGQEARLRCSPMKGHSHVYWYRQLPEEGLKFMVYLQKENIIDESGMPKERFSAEFPKEGPSILRIQQVVRGDSAAYFCASSPAGQGTSNQPQHFGDGTRLSIL.

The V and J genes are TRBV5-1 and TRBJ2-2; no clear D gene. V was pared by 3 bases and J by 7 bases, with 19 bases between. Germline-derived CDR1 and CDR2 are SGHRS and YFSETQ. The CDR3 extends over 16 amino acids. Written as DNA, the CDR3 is TGCGCCAGCAGCTGGATTCTTGAGTCGGGTGGCGGGGAGCTGTTTTTT. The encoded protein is CASSWILESGGGELFF.

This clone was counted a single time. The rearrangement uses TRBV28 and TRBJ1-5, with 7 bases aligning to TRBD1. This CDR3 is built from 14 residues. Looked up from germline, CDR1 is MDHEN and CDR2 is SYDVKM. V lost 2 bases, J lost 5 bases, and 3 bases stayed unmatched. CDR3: CASSLEGAYQPQHF. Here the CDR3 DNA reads TGTGCCAGCAGTTTAGAGGGGGCGTATCAGCCCCAGCATTTT.

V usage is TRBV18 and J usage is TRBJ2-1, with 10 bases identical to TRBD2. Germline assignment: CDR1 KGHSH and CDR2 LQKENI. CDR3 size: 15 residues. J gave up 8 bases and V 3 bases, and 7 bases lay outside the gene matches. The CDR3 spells CASSPVLAGKYEQFF. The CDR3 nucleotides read TGTGCCAGCTCACCCGTACTAGCGGGAAAATATGAGCAGTTCTTC.

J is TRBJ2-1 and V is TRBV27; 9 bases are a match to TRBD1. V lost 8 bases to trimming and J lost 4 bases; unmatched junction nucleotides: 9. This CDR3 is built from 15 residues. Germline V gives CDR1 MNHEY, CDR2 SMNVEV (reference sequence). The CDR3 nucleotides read TGTGCCAGCCGCTCGGCGGGGACAGGGTACAATGAGCAGTTCTTC. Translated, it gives CASRSAGTGYNEQFF.

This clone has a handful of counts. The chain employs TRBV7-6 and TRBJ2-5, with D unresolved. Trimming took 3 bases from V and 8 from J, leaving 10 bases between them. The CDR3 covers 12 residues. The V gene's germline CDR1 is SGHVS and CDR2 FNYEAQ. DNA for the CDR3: TGTGCCAGCAGCTTCCGCGATTATACCCAGTACTTC. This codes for CASSFRDYTQYF.